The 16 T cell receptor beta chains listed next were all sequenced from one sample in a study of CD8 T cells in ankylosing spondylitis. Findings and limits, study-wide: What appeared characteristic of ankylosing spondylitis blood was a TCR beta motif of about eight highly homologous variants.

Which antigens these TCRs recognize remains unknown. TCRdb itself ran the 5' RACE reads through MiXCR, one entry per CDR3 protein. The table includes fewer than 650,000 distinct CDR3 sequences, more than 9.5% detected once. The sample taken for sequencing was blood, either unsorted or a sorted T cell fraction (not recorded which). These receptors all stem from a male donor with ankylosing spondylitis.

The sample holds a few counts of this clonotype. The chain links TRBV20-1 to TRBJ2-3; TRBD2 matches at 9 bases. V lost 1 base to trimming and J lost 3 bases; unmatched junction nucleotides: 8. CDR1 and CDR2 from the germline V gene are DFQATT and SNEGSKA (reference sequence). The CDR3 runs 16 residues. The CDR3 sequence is CSARVRREGLTDTQYF. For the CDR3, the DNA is TGCAGTGCTAGAGTTCGGCGGGAGGGCCTAACAGATACGCAGTATTTT.

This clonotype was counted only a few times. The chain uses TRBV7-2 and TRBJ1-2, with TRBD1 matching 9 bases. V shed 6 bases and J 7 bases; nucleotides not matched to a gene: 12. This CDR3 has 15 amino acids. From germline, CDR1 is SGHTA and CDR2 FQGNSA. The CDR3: CASSRPGQGRSGYTF. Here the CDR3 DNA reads TGTGCCAGCAGTCGTCCGGGACAGGGACGCAGTGGCTACACCTTC.

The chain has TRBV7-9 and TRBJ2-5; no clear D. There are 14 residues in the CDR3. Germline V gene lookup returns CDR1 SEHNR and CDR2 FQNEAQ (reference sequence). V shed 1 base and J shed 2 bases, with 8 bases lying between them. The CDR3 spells CASSLEYSQETQYF. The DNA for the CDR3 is TGTGCCAGCAGCTTAGAGTACAGTCAAGAGACCCAGTACTTC.

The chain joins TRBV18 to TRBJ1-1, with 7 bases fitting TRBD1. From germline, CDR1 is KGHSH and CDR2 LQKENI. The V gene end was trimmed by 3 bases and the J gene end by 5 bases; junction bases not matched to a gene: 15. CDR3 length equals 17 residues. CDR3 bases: TGTGCCAGCTCACCTGGGGTTGCCAGGGGGGTTGCAACTGAAGCTTTCTTT. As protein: CASSPGVARGVATEAFF.

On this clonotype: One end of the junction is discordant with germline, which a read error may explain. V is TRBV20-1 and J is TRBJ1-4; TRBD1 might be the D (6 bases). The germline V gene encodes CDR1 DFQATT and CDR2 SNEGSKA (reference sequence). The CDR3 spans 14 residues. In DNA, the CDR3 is TGCAGTGCCAGAGGGGGGCGCCTTAATGAAAAACTGTTTTTT. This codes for CSARGGRLNEKLFF.

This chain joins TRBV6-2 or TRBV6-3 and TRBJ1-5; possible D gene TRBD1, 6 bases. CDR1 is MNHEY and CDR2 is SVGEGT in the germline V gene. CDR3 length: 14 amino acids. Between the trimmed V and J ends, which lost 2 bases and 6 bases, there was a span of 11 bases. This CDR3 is CASSYGGAGQPQHF. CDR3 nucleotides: TGTGCCAGCAGTTACGGGGGCGCCGGTCAGCCCCAGCATTTT.

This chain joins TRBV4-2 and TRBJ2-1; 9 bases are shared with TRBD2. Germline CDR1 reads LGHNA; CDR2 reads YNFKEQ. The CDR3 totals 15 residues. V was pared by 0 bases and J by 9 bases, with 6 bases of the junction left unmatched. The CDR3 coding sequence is TGTGCCAGCAGCCAAGAAGGGACTAGCTTTCGTGAGCAGTTCTTC. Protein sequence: CASSQEGTSFREQFF.

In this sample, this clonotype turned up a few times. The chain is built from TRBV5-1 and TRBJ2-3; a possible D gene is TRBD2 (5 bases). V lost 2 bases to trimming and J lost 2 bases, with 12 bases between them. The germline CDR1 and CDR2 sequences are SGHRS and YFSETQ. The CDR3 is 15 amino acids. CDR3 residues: CASSFVGDSTDTQYF. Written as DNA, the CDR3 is TGCGCCAGCAGCTTTGTGGGAGACTCCACAGATACGCAGTATTTT.

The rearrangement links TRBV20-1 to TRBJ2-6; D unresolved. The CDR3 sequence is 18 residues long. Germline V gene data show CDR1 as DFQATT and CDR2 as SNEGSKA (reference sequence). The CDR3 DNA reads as TGCTGCGCTAGAAATCCCCACGTCCGATTATCTGGGGCCAACGTCCTGACTTTC. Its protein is CCARNPHVRLSGANVLTF.

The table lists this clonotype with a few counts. As DNA, the CDR3 is TGTGCCAGCAGCCACGACAGGGAGAATGAGCAGTTCTTC. Amino acids: CASSHDRENEQFF. This chain joins TRBV7-2 and TRBJ2-1; 7 bases are a match to TRBD1. The junction had 5 bases not matched to a gene; V was cut back by 5 bases and J by 7 bases. Per the germline V gene, CDR1 is SGHTA and CDR2 is FQGNSA. The CDR3 spans 13 residues.

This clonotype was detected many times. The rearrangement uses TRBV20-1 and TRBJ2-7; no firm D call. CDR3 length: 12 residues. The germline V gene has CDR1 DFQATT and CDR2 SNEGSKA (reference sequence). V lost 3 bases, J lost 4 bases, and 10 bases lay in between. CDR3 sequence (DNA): TGCAGTGCTAGCGGCACCAGTTACGAGCAGTACGTC. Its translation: CSASGTSYEQYV.

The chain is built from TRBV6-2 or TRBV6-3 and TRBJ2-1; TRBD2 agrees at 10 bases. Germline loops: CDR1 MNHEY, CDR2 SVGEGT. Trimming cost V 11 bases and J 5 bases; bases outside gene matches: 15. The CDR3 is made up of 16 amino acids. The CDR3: CASRTSGLSGNNEQFF. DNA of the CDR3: TGTGCCTCCCGGACTAGCGGCCTCTCGGGCAACAATGAGCAGTTCTTC.

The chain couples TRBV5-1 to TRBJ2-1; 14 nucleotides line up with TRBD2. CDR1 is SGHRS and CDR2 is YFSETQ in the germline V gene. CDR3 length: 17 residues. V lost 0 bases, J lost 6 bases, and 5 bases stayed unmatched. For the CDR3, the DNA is TGCGCCAGCAGCTTGGGGGGGACTAGCGGGAGCTTCAATGAGCAGTTCTTC. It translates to CASSLGGTSGSFNEQFF.

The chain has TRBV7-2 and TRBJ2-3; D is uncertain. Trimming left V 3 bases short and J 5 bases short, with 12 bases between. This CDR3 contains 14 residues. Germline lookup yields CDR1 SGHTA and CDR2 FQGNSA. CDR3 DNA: TGTGCCAGCAGCTTTTTCTTAGAAGTAGATACGCAGTATTTT. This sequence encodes CASSFFLEVDTQYF.

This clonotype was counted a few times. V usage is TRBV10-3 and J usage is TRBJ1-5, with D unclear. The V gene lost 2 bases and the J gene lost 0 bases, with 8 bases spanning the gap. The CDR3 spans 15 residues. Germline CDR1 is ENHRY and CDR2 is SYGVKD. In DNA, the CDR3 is TGTGCCATCAGTGAGAGCACTTATAGCAATCAGCCCCAGCATTTT. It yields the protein CAISESTYSNQPQHF.

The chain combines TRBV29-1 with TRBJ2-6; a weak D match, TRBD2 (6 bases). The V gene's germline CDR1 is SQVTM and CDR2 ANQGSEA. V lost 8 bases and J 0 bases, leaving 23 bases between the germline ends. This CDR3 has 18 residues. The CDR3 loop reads CSSPGLTMGYSGANVLTF. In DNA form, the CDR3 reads TGCAGCTCCCCGGGACTCACTATGGGCTACTCTGGGGCCAACGTCCTGACTTTC.